The 2 T cell receptor beta chains below were found in one sample sequenced in a study of cytomegalovirus exposure and HLA in healthy donors. Vbeta (60) and Jbeta (13) primers were used in the PCR. TCRdb keeps only in-frame clones here, not all; method: immunoSEQ multiplex PCR. The data hold about 100,000 clones, with approximately 77% observed a single time. Sequencing was carried out using PBMCs. These receptor sequences come from a male donor in good health and CMV-seropositive.

The genes are TRBV18 and TRBJ1-2; the D is unclear. The CDR3 runs to 15 residues. CDR1 and CDR2 from the germline V gene are KGHSH and LQKENI. Trimming cost V 3 bases and J 3 bases, with 14 bases left between them. CDR3 protein: CASSPAGGSDYGYTF. CDR3 nucleotide sequence: TGTGCCAGCTCACCCGCGGGTGGGAGCGACTATGGCTACACCTTC. The whole variable domain, remainder taken from reference TRBV18 and TRBJ1-2, is NAGVMQNPRHLVRRRGQEARLRCSPMKGHSHVYWYRQLPEEGLKFMVYLQKENIIDESGMPKERFSAEFPKEGPSILRIQQVVRGDSAAYFCASSPAGGSDYGYTFGSGTRLTVV.

The chain joins TRBV6-4 to TRBJ2-5, with a weak D call TRBD1 (6 bases). Germline assignment: CDR1 MRHNA and CDR2 SNTAGT. The CDR3 runs 12 residues. Trimming took 2 bases from V and 5 from J, leaving 6 bases between them. CDR3 region: CASSDRGETQYF. The CDR3, as DNA: TGTGCCAGCAGTGACAGGGGGGAGACCCAGTACTTC.